The T cell receptor beta chain under discussion was sequenced for a study of Tregs in tolerant kidney transplant recipients. Broader study findings: The small number of patients limits these findings pending further validation.

To note about this clone: What it binds is unknown.

Recipients received nonmyeloablative bone marrow transplants from related graft donors, with transient mixed chimerism. The repertoire was sequenced with immunoSEQ multiplex PCR; TCRdb's copy has only in-frame clones and lacks some. The table has approximately 81,000 clones, 90% to 95% seen once; the top ten hold about 1.4%. The sequence derives from a human patient who received a combined kidney and bone marrow transplant. Some T cells may originate from the graft donor. Source: CD4+ T cells from blood (PBMCs), taken 24 months after the transplant.

The CDR3 DNA is TGTGCCAGTAGTATCGGTTGGACAGCCAGGTCCTACAATGAGCAGTTCTTC. This translates into CASSIGWTARSYNEQFF. The chain employs TRBV19 and TRBJ2-1, with D tentatively TRBD1 (6 bases). V was shortened by 3 bases and J by 1 base, with 16 bases between the two germline ends. The CDR3 length is 17 residues. Germline V gene sequence: CDR1 LNHDA, CDR2 SQIVND (reference sequence).